This T cell receptor beta chain was sequenced for a study of Graves' ophthalmopathy and Graves' hyperthyroidism. Across the whole study: Researchers obtained peripheral blood at initial diagnosis, before any treatment had begun.

The authors amplified TCR beta CDR3 regions, and they did so from RNA transcripts for repertoire sequencing. Second-round multiplex PCR came after first-round RT-PCR with HTBI primers. In TCRdb, the multiplex PCR reads were re-called with MiXCR into one record per CDR3 protein. This table holds roughly 400,000 distinct CDR3 sequences, about 18% found once. This clonotype was detected many times. The CDR3 consists of 17 residues. Germline trimming cut 6 bases from V and 5 bases from J; bases unmatched to any gene: 10. Germline loops: CDR1 SGHTA, CDR2 FQGNSA. Under 3 months in duration, the ophthalmopathy in affected donors had moderate-to-severe activity, CAS ≥3 and NOSPECS ≥4.

This TCR derives from a woman aged 18-29 years with Graves' ophthalmopathy. Sequences were obtained from peripheral blood. The chain is built from TRBV7-2 and TRBJ2-5; 15 bases are a match to TRBD2. The CDR3 sequence: CASRTGLAGGLAETQYF. In DNA form, the CDR3 reads TGTGCCAGCAGGACCGGACTAGCGGGGGGGCTTGCTGAGACCCAGTACTTC.